Sequencing of this T cell receptor (beta chain) was carried out in a study of OX40 agonist ivuxolimab in advanced cancers. Libraries were prepared by immunoSEQ multiplex PCR; TCRdb keeps only in-frame clonotypes and omits some of them. The table includes fewer than 70,000 clones, approximately 79% detected once. Germline-derived CDR1 and CDR2 are GTSNPN and SVGIG (reference sequence). The CDR3 has 16 residues. V was pared by 0 bases and J by 1 base, with 4 bases of the junction left unmatched. The sequence came from an adult with an advanced solid tumor such as melanoma, head and neck, liver or kidney cancer. The chain employs TRBV30 and TRBJ2-4; TRBD1 matches at 9 bases. Here the sequenced sample was CD4+ or CD8+ T cells sorted from blood, taken in a trial of the OX40 agonist ivuxolimab. The CDR3 here is CAWSVPGQGAKNIQYF. The CDR3 region has the DNA TGTGCCTGGAGTGTACCTGGACAGGGGGCCAAAAACATTCAGTACTTC.